This TCR beta chain was profiled in a study of PD-1 blockade in classical Hodgkin lymphoma. Study information: It was nivolumab at 3 mg/kg, given intravenously every 2 weeks, that patients received.

Germline-derived CDR1 and CDR2 are LNHDA and SQIVND (reference sequence). The V gene lost 7 bases and the J gene lost 5 bases, with 11 bases spanning the gap. The CDR3 spans 12 residues. Study observations and caveats: While CD8+ TCR diversity did not rise significantly by C4D1, CD4+ TCR diversity did.

About this clone: No antigen is known for it.

Some clones are missing from TCRdb's copy, which holds only in-frame ones; the method was immunoSEQ multiplex PCR. Here the sample spans 27,000 or so clones, 72% being singletons. The time point was: cycle 4 day 1 (C4D1), after about 6 weeks of nivolumab. In every patient, relapse followed autologous stem cell transplantation, while exposure to brentuximab vedotin differed. Patients reached a best response of complete response, partial response or progressive disease. This material consisted of peripheral blood mononuclear cells (PBMCs), taken before the fourth cycle of nivolumab. The chain joins TRBV19 to TRBJ2-5; D might be TRBD2 (7 bases). The clonotype originates from a human donor with classical Hodgkin lymphoma. CDR3 residues: CASKEGGETQYF. The CDR3 region has the DNA TGTGCCAGTAAGGAGGGGGGGGAGACCCAGTACTTC. Drawing the rest from reference TRBV19 and TRBJ2-5, the complete variable domain is DGGITQSPKYLFRKEGQNVTLSCEQNLNHDAMYWYRQDPGQGLRLIYYSQIVNDFQKGDIAEGYSVSREKKESFPLTVTSAQKNPTAFYLCASKEGGETQYFGPGTRLLVL.